Listed below are T cell receptor beta chains from one sample, sequenced in a study of T cell responses to AZD1222 COVID-19 vaccine. TCRdb's table, derived via immunoSEQ multiplex PCR, lists solely in-frame clones and lacks some. Here the sample spans 120,000 or so clones, around 88% being singletons. Source: peripheral blood, taken on day 0 of AZD1222 vaccination. These receptors were taken from an adult in good health. The CDR3 runs from the conserved cysteine through the conserved F or W. A D gene is named only where the DNA matches it firmly. Clone size is given for some rows only: seen once, a few or many times, or a class if the clone is expanded.

D gene: NA
J gene: TRBJ2-1
V gene: TRBV25-1
clone size: NA
CDR3 DNA: TGTGCCAGCAGGCGAGGTGGTTTCTCCAATGAGCAGTTCTTC
CDR3 protein: CASRRGGFSNEQFF

D gene: NA
J gene: TRBJ1-1
V gene: TRBV28
clone size: NA
CDR3 DNA: TGTGCCAGCAGTTTATACCGGGGGGAGAACACTGAAGCTTTCTTT
CDR3 protein: CASSLYRGENTEAFF

D gene: TRBD1
J gene: TRBJ2-1
V gene: TRBV6-1
clone size: NA
CDR3 DNA: TGTGCCAGCAGTGAAAGGGCCCGGACAGGGTGGAATGAGCAGTTCTTC
CDR3 protein: CASSERARTGWNEQFF

D gene: TRBD1
J gene: TRBJ1-2
V gene: TRBV4-3
clone size: once
CDR3 DNA: TGCGCCAGCAGCCAAGGTCCAGGGGGAAACTATGGCTACACCTTC
CDR3 protein: CASSQGPGGNYGYTF

D gene: NA
J gene: TRBJ1-1
V gene: TRBV5-1
clone size: NA
CDR3 DNA: TGCGCCAGCAGCAATCAGGGGAACACTGAAGCTTTCTTT
CDR3 protein: CASSNQGNTEAFF

D gene: TRBD1
J gene: TRBJ1-2
V gene: TRBV7-2
clone size: NA
CDR3 DNA: TGTGCCAGCAGCTTAGCGTGGTCAGGGGGATTTGGCTACACCTTC
CDR3 protein: CASSLAWSGGFGYTF

D gene: NA
J gene: TRBJ1-1
V gene: TRBV19
clone size: NA
CDR3 DNA: TGTGCCAGTAGTCGACGTGGCACTGAAGCTTTCTTT
CDR3 protein: CASSRRGTEAFF

D gene: TRBD1
J gene: TRBJ1-2
V gene: TRBV5-5
clone size: NA
CDR3 DNA: TGTGCCAGCAGCGCCGGGACAGGGGGATTCGGCTACACCTTC
CDR3 protein: CASSAGTGGFGYTF

D gene: NA
J gene: TRBJ1-3
V gene: TRBV6-5
clone size: NA
CDR3 DNA: TGTGCCAGCAGCCCGGGCCCAGGAAACACCATATATTTT
CDR3 protein: CASSPGPGNTIYF

D gene: TRBD2
J gene: TRBJ2-5
V gene: TRBV2
clone size: few
CDR3 DNA: TGTGCCAGCAGTGGGGTTAGCGGGGCTCAAGAGACCCAGTACTTC
CDR3 protein: CASSGVSGAQETQYF

D gene: NA
J gene: TRBJ1-5
V gene: TRBV7-9
clone size: NA
CDR3 DNA: TGTGCCAGCAGCTTAGATTCAGGGTTTCAGCCCCAGCATTTT
CDR3 protein: CASSLDSGFQPQHF

D gene: NA
J gene: TRBJ2-1
V gene: TRBV7-8
clone size: NA
CDR3 DNA: TGTGCCAGCAGCTTAGCGGGGACCTACAATGAGCAGTTCTTC
CDR3 protein: CASSLAGTYNEQFF

D gene: TRBD1
J gene: TRBJ1-5
V gene: TRBV6-5
clone size: NA
CDR3 DNA: TGTGCCAGCAGGTCGGGACAGGAGAATCAGCCCCAGCATTTT
CDR3 protein: CASRSGQENQPQHF

D gene: NA
J gene: TRBJ2-1
V gene: TRBV5-4
clone size: NA
CDR3 DNA: TGTGCCAGCAGCTTGAGGACGGGAGTGTACAATGAGCAGTTCTTC
CDR3 protein: CASSLRTGVYNEQFF

D gene: NA
J gene: TRBJ2-2
V gene: TRBV7-8
clone size: few
CDR3 DNA: TGTGCCAGCACTGTAGGGGTCTCCGGGGAGCTGTTTTTT
CDR3 protein: CASTVGVSGELFF

D gene: NA
J gene: TRBJ1-5
V gene: TRBV6-2/TRBV6-3
clone size: once
CDR3 DNA: TGTGCCAGCAGCACCGGGATGGGGGCGAATCAGCCCCAGCATTTT
CDR3 protein: CASSTGMGANQPQHF

D gene: TRBD1
J gene: TRBJ2-3
V gene: TRBV27
clone size: NA
CDR3 DNA: TGTGCCAGCAGTTTAGCCAAGGGACAGTCAGATACGCAGTATTTT
CDR3 protein: CASSLAKGQSDTQYF

D gene: NA
J gene: TRBJ2-3
V gene: TRBV15
clone size: NA
CDR3 DNA: TGTGCCACCAGGGTTTTCCCAGGCCCGACTAGCACAGATACGCAGTATTTT
CDR3 protein: CATRVFPGPTSTDTQYF

D gene: NA
J gene: TRBJ2-3
V gene: TRBV5-1
clone size: NA
CDR3 DNA: TGCGCCAGCAGCGTCTCCACCGGCCAGGGTTGGACAGATACGCAGTATTTT
CDR3 protein: CASSVSTGQGWTDTQYF

D gene: NA
J gene: TRBJ2-2
V gene: TRBV6-2/TRBV6-3
clone size: NA
CDR3 DNA: TGTGCCAGCAGTTACTCGACTGGCCTTCGGGAGCTGTTTTTT
CDR3 protein: CASSYSTGLRELFF

D gene: NA
J gene: TRBJ1-6
V gene: TRBV6-5
clone size: NA
CDR3 DNA: TGTGCCAGCAGTTACTCGATAACGGCGAGACCCCTCCACTTT
CDR3 protein: CASSYSITARPLHF

D gene: TRBD1
J gene: TRBJ1-6
V gene: TRBV10-3
clone size: NA
CDR3 DNA: TGTGCCATCAGTGGAGCGACAGGGGACAATTCACCCCTCCACTTT
CDR3 protein: CAISGATGDNSPLHF

D gene: TRBD2
J gene: TRBJ2-3
V gene: TRBV6-1
clone size: once
CDR3 DNA: TGTGCCAGCAGTGAAGCGCACGGGACTAGGTCATTCGATACGCAGTATTTT
CDR3 protein: CASSEAHGTRSFDTQYF

D gene: NA
J gene: TRBJ1-1
V gene: TRBV7-9
clone size: NA
CDR3 DNA: TGTGCCAGCAGCTTAGGGGAGGGACGCGGGAACACTGAAGCTTTCTTT
CDR3 protein: CASSLGEGRGNTEAFF

D gene: NA
J gene: TRBJ1-1
V gene: TRBV3-1/TRBV3-2
clone size: NA
CDR3 DNA: TGTGCCAGCAGCTCAACGGGGGGGCTCGCGATTGGCACTGAAGCTTTCTTT
CDR3 protein: CASSSTGGLAIGTEAFF

D gene: NA
J gene: TRBJ2-2
V gene: TRBV28
clone size: NA
CDR3 DNA: TGTGCCAGCAGACCCGGGACCGCGCATGGGGAGCTGTTTTTT
CDR3 protein: CASRPGTAHGELFF

D gene: TRBD1
J gene: TRBJ1-1
V gene: TRBV2
clone size: NA
CDR3 DNA: TGTGCCAGCCGTTCGGGACAGGGGATGAACACTGAAGCTTTCTTT
CDR3 protein: CASRSGQGMNTEAFF

D gene: NA
J gene: TRBJ1-1
V gene: TRBV14
clone size: NA
CDR3 DNA: TGTGCCAGCAGGGAACAGGGTAACACTGAAGCTTTCTTT
CDR3 protein: CASREQGNTEAFF

D gene: NA
J gene: TRBJ2-1
V gene: TRBV5-1
clone size: NA
CDR3 DNA: TGCGCCAGCAGCTTGACGGCCAGCTCCTACAATGAGCAGTTCTTC
CDR3 protein: CASSLTASSYNEQFF

D gene: NA
J gene: TRBJ2-7
V gene: TRBV5-5
clone size: NA
CDR3 DNA: TGTGCCAGCAGCCTGATCTACGGCGGGACTTCCTACGAGCAGTACTTC
CDR3 protein: CASSLIYGGTSYEQYF

D gene: NA
J gene: TRBJ1-1
V gene: TRBV5-4
clone size: NA
CDR3 DNA: TGTGCCAGCAGCTTGGATATAGTGAACACTGAAGCTTTCTTT
CDR3 protein: CASSLDIVNTEAFF

D gene: NA
J gene: TRBJ2-7
V gene: TRBV19
clone size: NA
CDR3 DNA: TGTGCCAGTAGTATTTACAGCAGGGTGGACGAGCAGTACTTC
CDR3 protein: CASSIYSRVDEQYF